This TCR beta chain was found in a study of T cell responses to AZD1222 COVID-19 vaccine. General observations from the study: Repertoires were obtained only post-peak T cell response.

This clone was seen ten or more times. Its antigen is not identified. Some clones are missing from TCRdb's copy, which holds only in-frame ones; the method was immunoSEQ multiplex PCR. The data show about 120,000 clones, around 87% seen once. The J segment lost 9 bases and the V segment lost 5 bases, leaving 9 bases of the junction unmatched. Germline CDR1 is LNHDA and CDR2 is SQIVND (reference sequence). The CDR3 is 14 amino acids. The sequence was obtained from an adult who received the AZD1222 COVID-19 vaccine. This specimen consisted of peripheral blood, obtained 28 days after the second AZD1222 dose. This chain connects TRBV19 to TRBJ2-2; 7 positions match TRBD2. The CDR3 coding sequence is TGTGCCAGTAGTTGGGCCGCTAGCGGTAGGGAGCTGTTTTTT. Its translation: CASSWAASGRELFF.